This is a list of T cell receptor beta chains from one sample in a study of cytomegalovirus exposure and HLA in healthy donors. The protocol was immunoSEQ multiplex PCR, while the TCRdb copy is restricted to in-frame clones and leaves out a portion. The table records 120,000 to 150,000 clones, roughly 80% of them present only once. The material sequenced was PBMCs. The receptors were gathered from a boy aged 2 to 9 in good health and CMV-seronegative. Each CDR3 is given with its conserved first and last residue. Fields, in order: V gene, J gene, CDR3 protein.

TRBV5-1,TRBJ1-4,CASSFGQTNEKLFF
TRBV10-2,TRBJ1-1,CASSESRDRKAFF
TRBV5-1,TRBJ2-7,CASSLAQGSYEQYF
TRBV9,TRBJ1-4,CASSGRTDNEKLFF
TRBV6-4,TRBJ2-1,CASSERQESYNEQFF
TRBV4-1,TRBJ2-3,CASSQVPQGFTDTQYF
TRBV4-2,TRBJ2-3,CASSQGKTGSPTDTQYF
TRBV9,TRBJ1-2,CASREQGADGYTF
TRBV2,TRBJ1-4,CASSEGEKLFF
TRBV4-1,TRBJ2-7,CARRTLGLAGISYEQYF
TRBV6-1,TRBJ1-1,CASTGLGMNTEAFF
TRBV29-1,TRBJ2-7,CSVETAGTAAYEQYF
TRBV27,TRBJ2-7,CASSSGLAVNYEQYF
TRBV27,TRBJ1-5,CASSPAGQVLGQPQHF
TRBV19,TRBJ2-7,CASSILPQGSEQYF
TRBV28,TRBJ2-3,CASSNQRDTDTQYF
TRBV30,TRBJ1-5,CAWGQRYSNQPQHF
TRBV11-3,TRBJ2-5,CASSEGQAVTTQYF
TRBV30,TRBJ2-1,CALGTNYNEQFF
TRBV18,TRBJ1-2,CASSPSGRTGGYTF
TRBV10-1,TRBJ1-2,CASKHRVGYTF
TRBV30,TRBJ2-7,CAWGIGTGASYEQYF
TRBV7-3,TRBJ2-1,CASSRTSGRFSEQFF
TRBV7-3,TRBJ2-1,CASSPRWTSGDEQFF
TRBV7-7,TRBJ2-2,CASSPWAGENTGELFF
TRBV4-3,TRBJ2-3,CASSQEGTSGADTQYF
TRBV29-1,TRBJ1-1,CSVQLRWEGDTEAFF
TRBV4-2,TRBJ1-2,CASSQDSQARVGDSYGYTF
TRBV27,-,CASSPLPGYSYEQYF